Listed below are T cell receptor beta chains from one sample, sequenced in a study of T cell repertoires in cytomegalovirus infection. TCRdb re-called the reads with MiXCR, one entry per CDR3 protein. This sample has about 570,000 distinct CDR3 sequences, with under 45% found just once. Antigen specificity for these receptors is unknown. Sample: cultured PBMCs, taken from culture after CMV antigen stimulation. These TCRs come from a human donor in good health (CMV status not recorded). Some clones in this sample may be carry-over from other donors' samples. The CDR3 runs from the conserved cysteine through the conserved F or W. A D gene is named only where the DNA matches it firmly. For some rows the clone size is stated as once, few or many, or as a class when expanded; others skip it.

V gene	J gene	D gene	clone size	CDR3 protein	CDR3 DNA
TRBV7-6	TRBJ2-2	TRBD1	-	CASSPSQGAGGELFF	TGTGCCAGCAGCCCCTCGCAGGGGGCGGGCGGGGAGCTGTTTTTT
TRBV7-2	TRBJ1-4	-	-	CASSLGSEKLFF	TGTGCCAGCAGCTTGGGCAGTGAAAAACTGTTTTTT
TRBV12-3/TRBV12-4	TRBJ2-5	-	-	CASSFGGRSETQYF	TGTGCCAGCAGTTTTGGGGGGAGGTCAGAGACCCAGTACTTC
TRBV6-5	TRBJ2-1	TRBD2	-	CASSYSMWREGPLNEQFF	TGTGCCAGCAGTTACTCGATGTGGAGGGAGGGGCCCCTCAATGAGCAGTTCTTC
TRBV7-2	TRBJ2-3	TRBD2	-	CASSFLAGGVRDTQYF	TGTGCCAGCAGTTTCTTAGCGGGGGGGGTCAGAGATACGCAGTATTTT
TRBV10-3	TRBJ1-3	-	-	CAISDMKLSGNTIYF	TGTGCCATCAGTGACATGAAGCTCTCTGGAAACACCATATATTTT
TRBV20-1	TRBJ2-1	-	-	CSAREDTSYNEQFF	TGCAGTGCTAGAGAGGACACCTCCTACAATGAGCAGTTCTTC
TRBV4-1	TRBJ1-5	-	-	CASSQYLRLDSGGRDNQPQHF	TGCGCCAGCAGCCAATACCTCCGGCTGGACAGCGGCGGAAGGGACAATCAGCCCCAGCATTTT
TRBV7-2	TRBJ1-2	-	-	CASSLGQSNYGYTF	TGTGCCAGCAGCTTAGGTCAGAGTAACTATGGCTACACCTTC
TRBV7-8	TRBJ2-1	-	-	CASSPAMLSDEQFF	TGTGCCAGCAGCCCGGCTATGCTGTCCGATGAGCAGTTCTTC
TRBV28	TRBJ2-7	TRBD1	-	CASSLLGQGRSYEQYF	TGTGCCAGCAGTTTACTGGGACAGGGGAGGTCCTACGAGCAGTACTTC
TRBV6-2/TRBV6-3	TRBJ1-1	-	-	CASSPRVGTEAFF	TGTGCCAGCAGTCCACGTGTTGGTACTGAAGCTTTCTTT
TRBV7-6	TRBJ2-1	-	-	CASSPRTPGLAYNEQFF	TGTGCCAGCAGCCCCCGCACTCCCGGACTGGCCTACAATGAGCAGTTCTTC
TRBV6-4	TRBJ2-1	TRBD2	-	CASSDSGGAGEQFF	TGTGCCAGCAGTGACAGCGGGGGGGCCGGTGAGCAGTTCTTC
TRBV7-9	TRBJ2-7	-	few	CASSSRTASYEQYF	TGTGCCAGCAGCTCTCGGACAGCCTCCTACGAGCAGTACTTC
TRBV6-6	TRBJ2-1	TRBD2	-	CASSLTGGRAEQFF	TGTGCCAGCAGCCTTACGGGGGGGCGGGCTGAGCAGTTCTTC
TRBV7-6	TRBJ2-7	TRBD2	-	CASSSRLAGVGGREQYF	TGTGCCAGCAGCTCTCGACTAGCGGGAGTGGGTGGCCGCGAGCAGTACTTC
TRBV7-2	TRBJ2-3	-	few	CASSPRVSAADTQYF	TGTGCCAGCAGTCCCCGGGTCTCGGCCGCAGATACGCAGTATTTT
TRBV7-6	TRBJ1-4	-	-	CASSLVRGDEKLFF	TGTGCCAGCAGCTTAGTCAGGGGCGATGAAAAACTGTTTTTT
TRBV7-4	TRBJ2-7	-	few	CASSLGLNEQYF	TGTGCCAGCAGCTTAGGGTTGAACGAGCAGTACTTC
TRBV7-2	TRBJ2-1	-	-	CASSFGGAQVEQFF	TGTGCCAGCAGCTTTGGTGGGGCCCAGGTTGAGCAGTTCTTC
TRBV12-3/TRBV12-4	TRBJ2-5	TRBD2	-	CASSPQGLAGETQYF	TGTGCCAGCAGTCCCCAGGGACTAGCGGGTGAGACCCAGTACTTC
TRBV7-2	TRBJ2-2	-	many	CASSPWSGRTGELFF	TGTGCCAGCAGCCCTTGGTCGGGTCGGACCGGGGAGCTGTTTTTT
TRBV20-1	TRBJ2-5	-	-	CSARAPRRGGETQYF	TGCAGTGCTAGAGCGCCCCGGAGGGGGGGGGAGACCCAGTACTTC
TRBV6-6	TRBJ1-1	-	few	CASTPNQGLRAFF	TGTGCCAGCACCCCGAACCAGGGACTGCGAGCTTTCTTT
TRBV10-3	TRBJ2-2	TRBD2	-	CAISGGPSGGSNTGELFF	TGTGCCATCAGTGGGGGTCCTAGCGGGGGATCGAACACCGGGGAGCTGTTTTTT
TRBV10-3	TRBJ2-1	-	-	CAISESRGVGSEQFF	TGTGCCATCAGTGAGTCGAGGGGGGTAGGAAGTGAGCAGTTCTTC
TRBV5-3	TRBJ2-1	-	-	CASSLSGTSEQFF	TGTGCCAGCAGCCTGTCCGGGACCAGTGAGCAGTTCTTC
TRBV5-1	TRBJ2-2	-	-	CASSLVGTTQDRNTGELFF	TGCGCCAGCAGCTTGGTTGGGACTACCCAGGACAGGAACACCGGGGAGCTGTTTTTT
TRBV6-5	TRBJ1-3	TRBD1	-	CASSNGQAYSGNTIYF	TGTGCCAGCAGTAACGGACAGGCTTACTCTGGAAACACCATATATTTT
TRBV6-1	TRBJ2-7	TRBD2	few	CASSSPSGATYEQYF	TGTGCCAGCAGTTCTCCTAGCGGGGCCACCTACGAGCAGTACTTC
TRBV7-2	TRBJ2-1	TRBD2	few	CASSLLGRFNEQFF	TGTGCCAGCAGCTTACTCGGGAGGTTCAATGAGCAGTTCTTC
TRBV7-9	TRBJ2-7	TRBD2	-	CASSPPGTSLYEQYF	TGTGCCAGCAGCCCCCCCGGGACTAGTCTCTACGAGCAGTACTTC
TRBV30	TRBJ2-1	TRBD1	once	CAWSHGQGWYNEQFF	TGTGCCTGGAGTCATGGACAGGGCTGGTACAATGAGCAGTTCTTC
TRBV20-1	TRBJ1-5	-	-	CSDRQLSNQPQHF	TGCAGCGATCGGCAATTAAGCAATCAGCCCCAGCATTTT
TRBV19	TRBJ1-2	-	-	CASSTGSRGYTF	TGTGCCAGTAGCACAGGGTCCAGGGGCTACACCTTC
TRBV7-2	TRBJ2-7	TRBD1	few	CASSSRDRVVYEQYF	TGTGCCAGCAGCTCCCGGGACAGGGTGGTTTACGAGCAGTACTTC
TRBV7-9	TRBJ1-1	-	-	CASSSQGTDTEAFF	TGTGCCAGCAGTTCTCAGGGGACTGACACTGAAGCTTTCTTT
TRBV6-1	TRBJ2-2	TRBD2	-	CASWLSGGALTGELFF	TGTGCCAGCTGGTTGAGCGGGGGGGCCCTAACCGGGGAGCTGTTTTTT
TRBV11-2	TRBJ1-4	TRBD1	-	CASSAWDRTNEKLFF	TGTGCCAGCAGCGCCTGGGACAGGACTAATGAAAAACTGTTTTTT
TRBV4-1	TRBJ1-6	TRBD1	-	CASSQGRQGSSPLHF	TGCGCCAGCAGCCAGGGAAGACAGGGGAGTTCACCCCTCCACTTT
TRBV12-3/TRBV12-4	TRBJ2-7	TRBD2	-	CASSLSGGRVYEQYF	TGTGCCAGCAGTTTAAGCGGGGGGAGGGTCTACGAGCAGTACTTC
TRBV7-6	TRBJ1-5	-	few	CASSLRTGRDQPQHF	TGTGCCAGCAGCTTGAGGACGGGCAGGGATCAGCCCCAGCATTTT
TRBV7-2	TRBJ1-4	-	-	CASSLGGAVEKLFF	TGTGCCAGCAGCTTAGGGGGGGCGGTCGAAAAACTGTTTTTT
TRBV7-2	TRBJ2-3	-	-	CASSFGGPLTDTQYF	TGTGCCAGCAGCTTCGGAGGGCCACTGACAGATACGCAGTATTTT
TRBV7-2	TRBJ2-7	TRBD2	many	CASSAPTSGSLRAGFYEQYF	TGTGCCAGCAGTGCTCCGACTAGCGGGAGCTTAAGAGCAGGGTTCTACGAGCAGTACTTC